This entry lists 14 T cell receptor beta chains sequenced from one sample in a study of blood T cell repertoires in COVID-19. The table came from immunoSEQ multiplex PCR; TCRdb's copy has only in-frame clones and leaves some out. The profile shows 150,000 to 180,000 clones, approximately 81% of them singletons. Sequencing was performed on peripheral blood. Receptors were obtained from a woman aged 55-75 years with COVID-19, enrolled during active disease.

The V call is TRBV5-1, the J call TRBJ2-3; D is undetermined. The CDR3 is 12 residues long. Germline V gene sequence: CDR1 SGHRS, CDR2 YFSETQ. V was clipped by 4 bases and J by 6 bases, with 9 bases between them. The CDR3 reads CASSVQRDTQYF. The CDR3 DNA reads as TGCGCCAGCAGCGTCCAACGGGATACGCAGTATTTT.

The gene calls are TRBV19 and TRBJ1-5, with TRBD1 matching 11 bases. The CDR3 loop spans 16 amino acids. V was clipped by 5 bases and J by 3 bases; unmatched bases: 6. Looked up from germline, CDR1 is LNHDA and CDR2 is SQIVND (reference sequence). CDR3 region: CASSPGTGGLNQPQHF. In DNA, the CDR3 is TGTGCCAGTAGTCCGGGGACAGGGGGACTCAATCAGCCCCAGCATTTT.

In DNA form, the CDR3 reads TGTGCCAGCAGCTGGGGCCAGGAGAAGCAGTTCTTC. This sequence encodes CASSWGQEKQFF. The J gene is TRBJ2-1, the V gene TRBV7-9; a possible D gene is TRBD1 (5 bases). This CDR3 contains 12 residues. CDR1 and CDR2 from the germline V gene are SEHNR and FQNEAQ (reference sequence). V shed 4 bases and J shed 11 bases, with 12 bases lying between them.

The rearrangement uses TRBV7-9 and TRBJ1-1; 8 positions match TRBD1. Germline CDR1 is SEHNR and CDR2 is FQNEAQ (reference sequence). The CDR3 covers 15 residues. The J segment lost 4 bases and the V segment lost 4 bases, leaving 8 bases of the junction unmatched. The CDR3 loop reads CASSSPTGVITEAFF. As DNA, the CDR3 is TGTGCCAGCAGCTCCCCGACAGGGGTCATCACTGAAGCTTTCTTT.

This clone appeared a few times. The V gene is TRBV18, the J gene TRBJ2-7; tentatively, D is TRBD1 (5 bases). The CDR3 runs to 14 residues. Germline assignment: CDR1 KGHSH and CDR2 LQKENI. Trimming cost V 3 bases and J 0 bases, with 9 bases left between them. The CDR3 loop is CASSPIGDSYEQYV. The DNA for the CDR3 is TGTGCCAGCTCACCCATAGGGGACTCCTACGAGCAGTACGTC.

This sequence joins TRBV9 and TRBJ1-2; maybe TRBD1 (5 bases). Trimming left V 4 bases short and J 0 bases short, with 13 bases between. The CDR3 contains 15 residues. CDR1 is SGDLS and CDR2 is YYNGEE in the germline V gene. CDR3 sequence reads: CASSPGGASNYGYTF. CDR3 nucleotides: TGTGCCAGCAGCCCAGGAGGGGCTTCTAACTATGGCTACACCTTC.

The V gene is TRBV13, the J gene TRBJ1-1; 10 bases agree with TRBD1. This CDR3 spans 16 amino acids. Germline CDR1 reads PRHDT; CDR2 reads FYEKMQ (reference sequence). V lost 5 bases to trimming and J lost 0 bases; unmatched junction nucleotides: 6. CDR3 nucleotides: TGTGCCAGCAGCGGATCGGGACAGGGGTTGAACACTGAAGCTTTCTTT. This codes for CASSGSGQGLNTEAFF.

V is TRBV19 and J is TRBJ1-5; 9 positions match TRBD1. With V trimmed by 4 bases and J by 6 bases, 10 bases remained unmatched. This CDR3 has 16 residues. The V gene's germline CDR1 is LNHDA and CDR2 SQIVND (reference sequence). Here the CDR3 DNA reads TGTGCCAGTAGTAGTGGAACAGGGGGCATAGGTCAGCCCCAGCATTTT. Protein: CASSSGTGGIGQPQHF. Variable domain in full (rest from reference TRBV19 and TRBJ1-5): DGGITQSPKYLFRKEGQNVTLSCEQNLNHDAMYWYRQDPGQGLRLIYYSQIVNDFQKGDIAEGYSVSREKKESFPLTVTSAQKNPTAFYLCASSSGTGGIGQPQHFGDGTRLSIL.

This chain links TRBV6-6 with TRBJ1-2; TRBD1 matches at 9 bases. With 5 bases clipped from V and 4 bases from J, the junction kept 5 bases outside the gene matches. The CDR3 consists of 14 residues. Germline assignment: CDR1 MNHNY and CDR2 SVGAGI (reference sequence). The CDR3: CASSHGTGSYGYTF. CDR3 DNA sequence: TGTGCCAGCAGTCACGGGACAGGGTCCTATGGCTACACCTTC.

The chain joins TRBV15 to TRBJ1-2; D ambiguous. Per the germline V gene, CDR1 is LNHNV and CDR2 is YYDKDF (reference sequence). V dropped 0 bases and J dropped 4 bases, with 6 bases sitting between them. The CDR3 is 13 amino acids. CDR3 residues: CATSRDRFYGYTF. The CDR3 DNA is TGTGCCACCAGCAGAGACAGATTCTATGGCTACACCTTC.

The genes are TRBV6-5 and TRBJ1-1; the D is unclear. Germline CDR1 and CDR2: MNHEY and SVGAGI. The ends were cut back, 0 bases at V and 4 bases at J, with 6 bases in the middle. The CDR3 loop spans 13 amino acids. The CDR3 region is CASSYSLSTEAFF. The CDR3 DNA follows: TGTGCCAGCAGTTACTCCCTCAGCACTGAAGCTTTCTTT.

The genes are TRBV2 and TRBJ2-3, with D maybe TRBD2 (6 bases). Between the trimmed V and J ends, which lost 1 base and 0 bases, there was a span of 11 bases. This CDR3 is built from 16 residues. Germline assignment: CDR1 SNHLY and CDR2 FYNNEI. CDR3 coding DNA: TGTGCCAGCAGTGAAGGGGCGGGAAGAAGCACAGATACGCAGTATTTT. It specifies CASSEGAGRSTDTQYF.

The chain couples TRBV30 to TRBJ1-1; D ambiguous. CDR3 length: 10 residues. The V and J ends lost 6 bases and 2 bases respectively, with 4 bases between them. Germline values: CDR1 GTSNPN, CDR2 SVGIG (reference sequence). The CDR3 nucleotides read TGTGCCTGCCATAACACTGAAGCTTTCTTT. Amino acids: CACHNTEAFF.

The rearrangement links TRBV9 to TRBJ2-1; 13 positions agree with TRBD2. Germline trimming cut 0 bases from V and 9 bases from J; bases unmatched to any gene: 3. This CDR3 has 15 amino acids. The germline CDR1 and CDR2 sequences are SGDLS and YYNGEE. CDR3 loop: CASSVGGLAGIEQFF. CDR3 sequence (DNA): TGTGCCAGCAGCGTAGGGGGACTAGCGGGGATTGAGCAGTTCTTC. The full variable domain, with the rest looked up from reference TRBV9 and TRBJ2-1, is DSGVTQTPKHLITATGQRVTLRCSPRSGDLSVYWYQQSLDQGLQFLIQYYNGEERAKGNILERFSAQQFPDLHSELNLSSLELGDSALYFCASSVGGLAGIEQFFGPGTRLTVL.